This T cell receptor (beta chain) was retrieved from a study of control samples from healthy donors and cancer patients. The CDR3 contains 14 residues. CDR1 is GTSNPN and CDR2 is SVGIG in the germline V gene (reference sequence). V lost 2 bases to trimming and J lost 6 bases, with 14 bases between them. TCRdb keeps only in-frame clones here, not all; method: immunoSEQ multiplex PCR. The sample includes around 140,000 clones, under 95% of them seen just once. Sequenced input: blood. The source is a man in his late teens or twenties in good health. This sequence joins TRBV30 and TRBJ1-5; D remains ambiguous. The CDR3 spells CAWSPTSHSQPQHF. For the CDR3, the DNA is TGTGCCTGGAGTCCGACTTCTCACAGTCAGCCCCAGCATTTT.